This TCR beta chain was sequenced for a study of cytomegalovirus exposure and HLA in healthy donors. Study at large: Among the approximately 410 genotyped donors, 70% to 85% were placed in the Caucasian-associated ancestry cluster. General study findings and limits: Later examination showed HLA-associated TCR beta chains had greater clonal expansion than equally common others. The study recorded about 150 TCR beta chains that were cytomegalovirus-associated. In a later analysis, at a false discovery rate of 0.05, some 15,000 TCR beta sequences were associated with HLA alleles.

This CDR3 has 15 amino acids. Germline V lookup: CDR1 SGHRS, CDR2 YFSETQ. The ends were cut back, 2 bases at V and 6 bases at J, with 12 bases in the middle. Regarding this clone: Its antigen is as yet unknown.

13 Jbeta primers and 60 Vbeta primers were used for the PCR. Sequencing used immunoSEQ multiplex PCR; TCRdb keeps in-frame clones, though not all of them. The table lists 69,000 or so clones, approximately 80% of them singletons, with 3.3% in the top ten. The TCR originated in a man between 18 and 35 years old in good health and CMV-seronegative. This chain connects TRBV5-1 to TRBJ1-6; D perhaps matches TRBD1 (5 bases). The source material was PBMCs. In DNA, the CDR3 is TGCGCCAGCAGCTTAATAGGGGAAGGTAATTCACCCCTCCACTTT. Translated: CASSLIGEGNSPLHF.